This T cell receptor (beta chain) was identified during a study of T cell responses to AZD1222 COVID-19 vaccine. Looking at the study overall: Recipients boosted at about 4 weeks or about 12 weeks are pooled. Whole-study findings and limits: Recipients of two AZD1222 doses showed rising Spike-specific TCR breadth and depth. White British donors predominated, females outnumbered males, and clonal diversity was possibly underestimated. Dominant at 160-218 and 743-854, vaccine-associated CD4 TCRs also spanned spike.

In regard to this clone: The antigen remains undetermined.

Generated by immunoSEQ multiplex PCR, the TCRdb table keeps only in-frame clones and is missing some. The data hold some 150,000 clones, with 90% to 95% observed a single time. The V and J ends lost 3 bases and 2 bases, in that order; junction bases with no gene match: 7. The CDR3 extends over 16 amino acids. Germline-derived CDR1 and CDR2 are SGDLS and YYNGEE. The sequence was obtained from an adult in good health. The specimen was peripheral blood, collected on day 0 of AZD1222 vaccination. J is TRBJ2-7 and V is TRBV9; TRBD2 matches at 11 bases. CDR3 loop: CASSAVSGGETYEQYF. The DNA for the CDR3 is TGTGCCAGCAGCGCCGTTAGCGGGGGGGAGACCTACGAGCAGTACTTC.